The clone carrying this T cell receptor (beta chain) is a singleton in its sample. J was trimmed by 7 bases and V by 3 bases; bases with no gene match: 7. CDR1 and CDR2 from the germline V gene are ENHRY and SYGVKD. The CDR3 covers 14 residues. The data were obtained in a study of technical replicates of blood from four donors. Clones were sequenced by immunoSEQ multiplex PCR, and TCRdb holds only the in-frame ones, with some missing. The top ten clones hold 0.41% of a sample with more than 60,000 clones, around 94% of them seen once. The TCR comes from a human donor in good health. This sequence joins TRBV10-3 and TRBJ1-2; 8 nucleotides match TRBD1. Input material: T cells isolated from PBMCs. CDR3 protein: CAISEKRTGTGYTF. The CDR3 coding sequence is TGTGCCATCAGTGAAAAGAGGACAGGGACTGGCTACACCTTC.